This T cell receptor beta chain was profiled in a study of cytomegalovirus exposure and HLA in healthy donors. General study points: The CMV antigen specificity of a few CMV-associated chains was confirmed through in vitro analysis.

60 Vbeta and 13 Jbeta primers were used in PCR. TCRdb's copy holds only in-frame clones and misses some; the assay was immunoSEQ multiplex PCR. In total, the table holds under 130,000 clones. After removal of 6 bases from V and 7 bases from J, the junction contained 7 bases not matched to a gene. Germline CDR1 and CDR2: MNHNS and SASEGT. The CDR3 contains 14 residues. To note about this clone: Its matching antigen is unknown.

This clonotype originated in a man aged 50 to 59 in good health and CMV-seronegative. Sample: PBMCs. The rearrangement joins TRBV6-1 to TRBJ2-1; 9 bases are a match to TRBD2. Written as DNA, the CDR3 is TGTGCCAGCAGGGGACTAGCTGTGGGTAATGAGCAGTTCTTC. It translates to CASRGLAVGNEQFF.